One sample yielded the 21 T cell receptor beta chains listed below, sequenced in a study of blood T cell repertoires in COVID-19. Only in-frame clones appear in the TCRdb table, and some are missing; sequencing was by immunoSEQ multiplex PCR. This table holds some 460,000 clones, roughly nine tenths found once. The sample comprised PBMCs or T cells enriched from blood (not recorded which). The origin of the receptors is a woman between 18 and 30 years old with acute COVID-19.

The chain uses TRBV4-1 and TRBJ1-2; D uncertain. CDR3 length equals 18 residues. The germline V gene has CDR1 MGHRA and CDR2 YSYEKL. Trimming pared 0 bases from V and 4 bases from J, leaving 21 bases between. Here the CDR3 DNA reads TGCGCCAGCAGCCAAGATCTGATATACCCCGCCGGGAGCTATGGCTACACCTTC. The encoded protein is CASSQDLIYPAGSYGYTF.

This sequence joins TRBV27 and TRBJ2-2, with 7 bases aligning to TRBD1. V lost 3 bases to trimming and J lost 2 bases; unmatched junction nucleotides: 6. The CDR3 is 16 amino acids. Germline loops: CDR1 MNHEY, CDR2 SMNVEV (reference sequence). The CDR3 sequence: CASSFLGQINTGELFF. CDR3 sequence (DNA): TGTGCCAGCAGTTTCCTGGGACAGATCAACACCGGGGAGCTGTTTTTT.

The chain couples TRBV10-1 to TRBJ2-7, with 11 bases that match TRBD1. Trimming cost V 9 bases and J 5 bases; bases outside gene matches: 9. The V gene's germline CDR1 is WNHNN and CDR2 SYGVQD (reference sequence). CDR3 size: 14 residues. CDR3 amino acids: CASAPGQGADEQYF. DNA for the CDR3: TGCGCCAGTGCGCCCGGACAGGGGGCGGACGAGCAGTACTTC.

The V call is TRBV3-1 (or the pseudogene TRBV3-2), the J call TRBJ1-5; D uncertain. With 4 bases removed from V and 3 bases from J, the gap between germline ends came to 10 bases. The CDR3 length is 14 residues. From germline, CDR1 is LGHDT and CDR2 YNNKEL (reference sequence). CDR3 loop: CASSPRRVNQPQHF. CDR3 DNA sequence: TGTGCCAGCAGCCCCAGACGGGTCAATCAGCCCCAGCATTTT.

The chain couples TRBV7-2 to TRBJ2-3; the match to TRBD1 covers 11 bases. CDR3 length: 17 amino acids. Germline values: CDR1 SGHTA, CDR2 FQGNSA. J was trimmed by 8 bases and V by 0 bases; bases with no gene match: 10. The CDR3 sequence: CASSLALGQGAKATQYF. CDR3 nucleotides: TGTGCCAGCAGCTTAGCTCTAGGACAGGGGGCTAAGGCTACGCAGTATTTT.

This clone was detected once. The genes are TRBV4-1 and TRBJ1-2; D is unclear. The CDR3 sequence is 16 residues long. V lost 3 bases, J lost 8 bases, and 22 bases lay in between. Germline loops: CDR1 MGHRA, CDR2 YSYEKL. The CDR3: CASSQERQNSGRGYTF. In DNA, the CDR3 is TGCGCCAGCAGCCAGGAGCGCCAGAACAGCGGTAGAGGCTACACCTTC.

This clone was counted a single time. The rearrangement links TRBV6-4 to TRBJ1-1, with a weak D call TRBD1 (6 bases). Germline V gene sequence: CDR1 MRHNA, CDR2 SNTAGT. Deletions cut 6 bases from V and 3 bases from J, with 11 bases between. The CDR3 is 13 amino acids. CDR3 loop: CASRLKGDTEAFF. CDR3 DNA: TGTGCCAGCAGATTAAAGGGGGACACTGAAGCTTTCTTT.

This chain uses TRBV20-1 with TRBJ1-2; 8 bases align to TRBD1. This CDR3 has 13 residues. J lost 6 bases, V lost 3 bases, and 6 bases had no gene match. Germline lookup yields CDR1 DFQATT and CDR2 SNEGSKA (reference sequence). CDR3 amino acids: CSASSVTGDGYTF. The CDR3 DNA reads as TGCAGTGCTAGTTCGGTGACAGGGGATGGCTACACCTTC.

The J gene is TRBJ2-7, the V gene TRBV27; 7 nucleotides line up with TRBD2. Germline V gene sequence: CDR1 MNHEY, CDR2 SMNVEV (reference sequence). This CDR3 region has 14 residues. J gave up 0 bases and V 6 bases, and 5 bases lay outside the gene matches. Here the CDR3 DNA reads TGTGCCAGCAGCGTTAGCGGGCCCTCCTACGAGCAGTACTTC. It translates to CASSVSGPSYEQYF.

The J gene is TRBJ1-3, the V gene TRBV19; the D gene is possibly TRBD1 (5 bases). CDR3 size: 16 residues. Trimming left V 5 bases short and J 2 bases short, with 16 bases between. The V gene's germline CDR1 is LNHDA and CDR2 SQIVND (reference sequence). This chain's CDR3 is CASSPRGGLAGNTIYF. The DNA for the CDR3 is TGTGCCAGTAGTCCCCGGGGGGGGTTGGCTGGAAACACCATATATTTT. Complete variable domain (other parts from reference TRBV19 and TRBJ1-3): DGGITQSPKYLFRKEGQNVTLSCEQNLNHDAMYWYRQDPGQGLRLIYYSQIVNDFQKGDIAEGYSVSREKKESFPLTVTSAQKNPTAFYLCASSPRGGLAGNTIYFGEGSWLTVV.

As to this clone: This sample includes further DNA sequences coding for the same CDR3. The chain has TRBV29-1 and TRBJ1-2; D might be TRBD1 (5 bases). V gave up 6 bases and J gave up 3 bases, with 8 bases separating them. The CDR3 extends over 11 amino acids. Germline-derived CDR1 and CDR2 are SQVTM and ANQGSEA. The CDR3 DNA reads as TGCAGCGTGGGGGGAGACTATGGCTACACCTTC. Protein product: CSVGGDYGYTF.

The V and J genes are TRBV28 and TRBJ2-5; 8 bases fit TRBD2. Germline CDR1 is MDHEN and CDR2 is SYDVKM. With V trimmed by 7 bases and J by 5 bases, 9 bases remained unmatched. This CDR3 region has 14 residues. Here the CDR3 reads CASKNPGGLETQYF. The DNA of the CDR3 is TGTGCCAGCAAAAACCCGGGGGGGCTGGAGACCCAGTACTTC.

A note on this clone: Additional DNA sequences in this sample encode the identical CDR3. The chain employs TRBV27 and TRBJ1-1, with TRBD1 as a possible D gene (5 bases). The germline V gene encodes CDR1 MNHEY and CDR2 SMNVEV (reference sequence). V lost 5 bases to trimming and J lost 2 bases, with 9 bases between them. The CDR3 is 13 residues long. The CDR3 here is CASSLQGNTEAFF. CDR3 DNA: TGTGCCAGCAGTCTTCAGGGAAACACTGAAGCTTTCTTT.

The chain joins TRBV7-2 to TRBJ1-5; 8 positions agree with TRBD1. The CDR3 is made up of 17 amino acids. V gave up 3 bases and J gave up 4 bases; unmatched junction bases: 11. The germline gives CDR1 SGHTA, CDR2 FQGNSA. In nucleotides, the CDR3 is TGTGCCAGCAGCTTTAACCCGAGGACAGGGCCTAATCAGCCCCAGCATTTT. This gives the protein CASSFNPRTGPNQPQHF. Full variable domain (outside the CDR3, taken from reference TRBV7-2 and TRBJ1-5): GAGVSQSPSNKVTEKGKDVELRCDPISGHTALYWYRQSLGQGLEFLIYFQGNSAPDKSGLPSDRFSAERTGGSVSTLTIQRTQQEDSAVYLCASSFNPRTGPNQPQHFGDGTRLSIL.

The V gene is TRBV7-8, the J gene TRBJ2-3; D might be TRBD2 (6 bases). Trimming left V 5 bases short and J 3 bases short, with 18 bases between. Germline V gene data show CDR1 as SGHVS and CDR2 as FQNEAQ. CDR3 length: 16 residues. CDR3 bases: TGTGCCAGCAGCCATCCGACTAGGTTGGTAACAGATACGCAGTATTTT. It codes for CASSHPTRLVTDTQYF.

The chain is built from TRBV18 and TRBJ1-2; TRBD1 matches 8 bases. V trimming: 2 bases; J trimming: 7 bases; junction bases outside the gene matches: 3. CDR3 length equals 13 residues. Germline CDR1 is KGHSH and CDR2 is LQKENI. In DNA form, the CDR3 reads TGTGCCAGCTCACCAAGTACAGGGGGTGGCTACACCTTC. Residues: CASSPSTGGGYTF. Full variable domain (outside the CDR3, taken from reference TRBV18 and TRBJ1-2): NAGVMQNPRHLVRRRGQEARLRCSPMKGHSHVYWYRQLPEEGLKFMVYLQKENIIDESGMPKERFSAEFPKEGPSILRIQQVVRGDSAAYFCASSPSTGGGYTFGSGTRLTVV.

The CDR3 DNA is TGCGCCAGCAGCCAACTCTCGGGAGACCGGCCAGATACGCAGTATTTT. It is translated as CASSQLSGDRPDTQYF. V and J are TRBV4-1 and TRBJ2-3; D is possibly TRBD2 (6 bases). V was clipped by 2 bases and J by 4 bases, with 16 bases between them. Per germline, CDR1 MGHRA and CDR2 YSYEKL. The CDR3 runs to 16 residues.

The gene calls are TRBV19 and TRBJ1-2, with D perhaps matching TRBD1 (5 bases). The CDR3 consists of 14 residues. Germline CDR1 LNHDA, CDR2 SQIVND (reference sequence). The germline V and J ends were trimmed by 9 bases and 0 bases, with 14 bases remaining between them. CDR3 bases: TGTGCCAGCAGAGCGGGGGATACTAACTATGGCTACACCTTC. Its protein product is CASRAGDTNYGYTF.

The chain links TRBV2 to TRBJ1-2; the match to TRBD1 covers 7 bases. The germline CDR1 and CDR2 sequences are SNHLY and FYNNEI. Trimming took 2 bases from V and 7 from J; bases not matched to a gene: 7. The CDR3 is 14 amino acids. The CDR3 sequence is CASSETLWDSGYTF. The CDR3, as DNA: TGTGCCAGCAGTGAAACACTTTGGGACAGTGGCTACACCTTC. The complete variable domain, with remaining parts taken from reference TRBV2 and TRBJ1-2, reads EPEVTQTPSHQVTQMGQEVILRCVPISNHLYFYWYRQILGQKVEFLVSFYNNEISEKSEIFDDQFSVERPDGSNFTLKIRSTKLEDSAMYFCASSETLWDSGYTFGSGTRLTVV.

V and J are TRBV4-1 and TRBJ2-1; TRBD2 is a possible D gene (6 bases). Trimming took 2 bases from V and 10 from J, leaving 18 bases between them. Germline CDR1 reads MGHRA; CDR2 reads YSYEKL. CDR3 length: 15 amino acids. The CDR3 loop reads CASSQLPGPAGEQFF. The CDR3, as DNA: TGCGCCAGCAGCCAACTTCCGGGACCGGCGGGGGAGCAGTTCTTC.

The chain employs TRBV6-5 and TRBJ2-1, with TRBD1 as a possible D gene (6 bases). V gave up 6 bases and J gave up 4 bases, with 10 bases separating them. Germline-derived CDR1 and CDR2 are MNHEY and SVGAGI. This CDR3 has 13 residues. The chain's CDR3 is CASSGQIYNEQFF. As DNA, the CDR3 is TGTGCCAGCAGCGGACAGATATACAATGAGCAGTTCTTC.